Below, 21 T cell receptor beta chains from the same sample are listed, as sequenced in a study of cytomegalovirus exposure and HLA in healthy donors. Primers included in the PCR were 60 Vbeta and 13 Jbeta primers. Assay: immunoSEQ multiplex PCR; the TCRdb copy retains only in-frame clones and omits some. The sample lists around 140,000 clones; over 65% were seen once. The specimen sequenced was PBMCs. The receptors here all came from a man aged 35 to 55 in good health and CMV-seronegative.

In nucleotides, the CDR3 is TGCGCCAGCAGCCTAGCCGGGGAGCTGTTTTTT. It specifies CASSLAGELFF. The chain is built from TRBV4-3 and TRBJ2-2; unclear D gene. V was pared by 4 bases and J by 6 bases, with 3 bases between. CDR1 and CDR2 (germline): LGHNA, YSLEER. The CDR3 runs to 11 residues.

This clone turned up a few times. The rearrangement uses TRBV6-5 and TRBJ2-7; TRBD1 matches 7 bases. The CDR3 covers 15 residues. J lost 0 bases, V lost 4 bases, and 6 bases had no gene match. Germline V CDR1 and CDR2: MNHEY, SVGAGI. In DNA form, the CDR3 reads TGTGCCAGCAGTTTCGGACAGGCTGGCTCCTACGAGCAGTACTTC. Amino acid sequence: CASSFGQAGSYEQYF.

The J gene is TRBJ1-4, the V gene TRBV27, with a tentative D call TRBD1 (6 bases). Trimming removed 2 bases from V and 7 bases from J, with 17 bases in between. Germline-derived CDR1 and CDR2 are MNHEY and SMNVEV (reference sequence). The CDR3 contains 16 residues. The chain's CDR3 is CASSLGPGVAGEKLFF. In DNA, the CDR3 is TGTGCCAGCAGTTTAGGGCCAGGGGTCGCCGGTGAAAAACTGTTTTTT.

The V call is TRBV6-1, the J call TRBJ1-1, with D tentatively TRBD1 (6 bases). The CDR3 has 14 amino acids. Germline V CDR1 and CDR2: MNHNS, SASEGT. The V gene lost 2 bases and the J gene lost 3 bases, with 10 bases spanning the gap. The CDR3 region has the DNA TGTGCCAGCAGTGAAAGACAGGAATACACTGAAGCTTTCTTT. Protein: CASSERQEYTEAFF.

This clone has just one count. This chain joins TRBV7-9 and TRBJ2-1, with 10 nucleotides matching TRBD2. Per germline, CDR1 SEHNR and CDR2 FQNEAQ (reference sequence). This CDR3 spans 14 amino acids. Losses at the gene ends were 1 base for V and 6 bases for J; bases not matched to a gene: 0. CDR3 region: CASSLGLAGNEQFF. In nucleotides, the CDR3 is TGTGCCAGCAGCTTAGGACTAGCGGGCAATGAGCAGTTCTTC.

This chain joins TRBV19 and TRBJ2-2, with D perhaps matching TRBD1 (6 bases). In germline, CDR1 is LNHDA, CDR2 SQIVND (reference sequence). The length of the CDR3 is 14 residues. Deletions cut 4 bases from V and 2 bases from J, with 8 bases between. CDR3 in amino acids: CASSNRENTGELFF. For the CDR3, the DNA is TGTGCCAGTAGTAACAGGGAAAACACCGGGGAGCTGTTTTTT.

The chain recombines TRBV27 with TRBJ1-5, with 8 nucleotides matching TRBD1. V shed 6 bases and J 2 bases; nucleotides not matched to a gene: 15. The CDR3 extends over 18 amino acids. The V gene's germline CDR1 is MNHEY and CDR2 SMNVEV (reference sequence). CDR3 residues: CASRPAPAGGYGNQPQHF. The CDR3 DNA reads TGTGCCAGCAGGCCAGCCCCCGCAGGGGGCTATGGCAATCAGCCCCAGCATTTT.

The V and J genes are TRBV19 and TRBJ2-2, with TRBD2 identical over 8 bases. The germline gives CDR1 LNHDA, CDR2 SQIVND (reference sequence). J lost 4 bases, V lost 3 bases, and 4 bases had no gene match. The CDR3 has 15 residues. The CDR3 DNA sequence: TGTGCCAGTAGTATGATAGCGGGAATCACCGGGGAGCTGTTTTTT. It is translated as CASSMIAGITGELFF. Variable domain in full (rest from reference TRBV19 and TRBJ2-2): DGGITQSPKYLFRKEGQNVTLSCEQNLNHDAMYWYRQDPGQGLRLIYYSQIVNDFQKGDIAEGYSVSREKKESFPLTVTSAQKNPTAFYLCASSMIAGITGELFFGEGSRLTVL.

This clone was recorded a few times. The chain uses TRBV14 and TRBJ2-5; 8 bases are shared with TRBD2. The J call may be in error: the DNA end matches TRBJ2-7 better. Germline-derived CDR1 and CDR2 are SGHDN and FVKESK. The CDR3 sequence is 15 residues long. The DNA for the CDR3 is TGTGCCAGCAGCCAACTAACGGGAGGGCAATACGAGCAGTACTTC. It translates to CASSQLTGGQYEQYF.

The V gene is TRBV5-6, the J gene TRBJ1-1; D unresolved. This CDR3 spans 15 amino acids. The germline CDR1 and CDR2 sequences are SGHDT and YYEEEE. V gave up 0 bases and J gave up 0 bases, with 9 bases separating them. The DNA for the CDR3 is TGTGCCAGCAGCTTGGCCGAGAATATGAACACTGAAGCTTTCTTT. Translated, it gives CASSLAENMNTEAFF. The full variable domain, its missing parts supplied by reference TRBV5-6 and TRBJ1-1, is DAGVTQSPTHLIKTRGQQVTLRCSPKSGHDTVSWYQQALGQGPQFIFQYYEEEERQRGNFPDRFSGHQFPNYSSELNVNALLLGDSALYLCASSLAENMNTEAFFGQGTRLTVV.

This clone has a single count. The chain joins TRBV10-3 to TRBJ1-1; TRBD1 might be the D (5 bases). Trimming pared 3 bases from V and 0 bases from J, leaving 8 bases between. Per germline, CDR1 ENHRY and CDR2 SYGVKD. The CDR3 is 14 amino acids. The CDR3 coding sequence is TGTGCCATCAGTGAAGGGGCAGTGAACACTGAAGCTTTCTTT. Its translation is CAISEGAVNTEAFF.

The chain is built from TRBV6-6 and TRBJ2-1; 11 bases line up with TRBD1. The germline V gene has CDR1 MNHNY and CDR2 SVGAGI (reference sequence). This CDR3 comprises 14 residues. V shed 7 bases, J shed 6 bases, and the junction held 5 bases outside the gene matches. This chain's CDR3 is CASKDRGRPNEQFF. CDR3 bases: TGTGCCAGCAAGGACAGGGGGCGGCCCAATGAGCAGTTCTTC.

V usage is TRBV30 and J usage is TRBJ2-3, with D unresolved. The germline V and J ends were trimmed by 1 base and 1 base, with 12 bases remaining between them. This CDR3 has 15 amino acids. The V gene's germline CDR1 is GTSNPN and CDR2 SVGIG (reference sequence). This CDR3 reads CAWSGLGAGTDTQYF. The DNA of the CDR3 is TGTGCCTGGAGTGGACTCGGAGCCGGCACAGATACGCAGTATTTT.

The chain carries TRBV28 and TRBJ1-4; TRBD1 aligns across 7 bases. Germline loops: CDR1 MDHEN, CDR2 SYDVKM. There are 13 residues in the CDR3. The J segment lost 6 bases and the V segment lost 6 bases, leaving 4 bases of the junction unmatched. CDR3: CASRDDRDEKLFF. The CDR3 DNA sequence: TGTGCCAGCAGGGACGACAGGGATGAAAAACTGTTTTTT.

V gene TRBV7-2 combines with J gene TRBJ1-5; D remains unclear. CDR1 and CDR2 (germline): SGHTA, FQGNSA. The CDR3 totals 15 residues. V gave up 2 bases and J gave up 5 bases, with 13 bases separating them. The CDR3, as DNA: TGTGCCAGCAGCTTAAACGGAGTTCGGGATCAGCCCCAGCATTTT. It translates to CASSLNGVRDQPQHF.

J is TRBJ2-1 and V is TRBV23-1, with D possibly TRBD2 on 6 matching bases. TRBV23-1 is classed as an ORF, of uncertain function. This CDR3 is 17 amino acids long. Trimming stripped 0 bases from V and 5 bases from J, with 17 bases between. The CDR3 coding sequence is TGCGCCAGCAGTCAATCGTGGAGGGGTTCATTCGACAATGAGCAGTTCTTC. This codes for CASSQSWRGSFDNEQFF.

The V gene is TRBV7-9, the J gene TRBJ1-1; TRBD1 agrees at 9 bases. Germline CDR1 reads SEHNR; CDR2 reads FQNEAQ (reference sequence). V shed 2 bases, J shed 3 bases, and the junction held 13 bases outside the gene matches. This CDR3 region has 18 residues. The CDR3 reads CASSLIPGQGLGDTEAFF. The DNA for the CDR3 is TGTGCCAGCAGCTTAATCCCGGGACAGGGTTTAGGAGACACTGAAGCTTTCTTT.

V and J are TRBV19 and TRBJ2-6, with a weak D call TRBD1 (6 bases). Germline values: CDR1 LNHDA, CDR2 SQIVND (reference sequence). Trimming shortened V by 7 bases and J by 2 bases, and 15 bases separated the two germline ends. The CDR3 spans 16 residues. In nucleotides, the CDR3 is TGTGCCAGTAAACGCACAGGGAAAACTGGGGCCAACGTCCTGACTTTC. Protein product: CASKRTGKTGANVLTF.

The chain combines TRBV7-3 with TRBJ2-2, with D perhaps matching TRBD1 (5 bases). V gave up 6 bases and J gave up 0 bases, with 11 bases separating them. Germline values: CDR1 SGHTA, CDR2 FQGTGA. There are 15 residues in the CDR3. CDR3 amino acids: CASREGASNTGELFF. CDR3 nucleotide sequence: TGTGCCAGCAGGGAAGGGGCTTCGAACACCGGGGAGCTGTTTTTT.

The rearrangement joins TRBV7-9 to TRBJ2-7, with D possibly matching TRBD1 (6 bases). Trimming pared 1 base from V and 2 bases from J, leaving 15 bases between. The germline CDR1 and CDR2 sequences are SEHNR and FQNEAQ (reference sequence). CDR3 size: 16 residues. The DNA for the CDR3 is TGTGCCAGCAGCTTAGGATTAGGGTACAGGGCCTACGAGCAGTACTTC. It is translated as CASSLGLGYRAYEQYF. The variable domain in full, completed from reference TRBV7-9 and TRBJ2-7, reads DTGVSQNPRHKITKRGQNVTFRCDPISEHNRLYWYRQTLGQGPEFLTYFQNEAQLEKSRLLSDRFSAERPKGSFSTLEIQRTEQGDSAMYLCASSLGLGYRAYEQYFGPGTRLTVT.

V usage is TRBV11-3 and J usage is TRBJ2-2; tentatively, D is TRBD2 (5 bases). Germline-derived CDR1 and CDR2 are SGHNT and YENEEA. The V gene lost 5 bases and the J gene lost 1 base, with 5 bases spanning the gap. The length of the CDR3 is 13 residues. CDR3 in amino acids: CASSRGNTGELFF. The CDR3 coding sequence is TGTGCCAGCAGCCGGGGGAACACCGGGGAGCTGTTTTTT.